This T cell receptor beta chain came from a study of T cell repertoires in ileal Crohn's disease. For the study at large: Patients had a median 7.9-year disease duration, and about 40% were active smokers. Overall study findings and caveats: Sorted CD8 T cells held more high-frequency clones than CD4.

Concerning this clone itself: Its antigen is unknown.

Approximately 550 nanograms of biopsy DNA per sample underwent TCRB immunosequencing. Profiling relied on immunoSEQ multiplex PCR, and the TCRdb table lists in-frame clones only, not all of them. The table lists over 15,000 clones, less than 85% of them singletons. V was trimmed by 6 bases and J by 8 bases, leaving 13 bases between them. The CDR3 consists of 13 residues. Germline lookup yields CDR1 SNHLY and CDR2 FYNNEI. V usage is TRBV2 and J usage is TRBJ1-4, with D unresolved. The source is an adult with Crohn's disease. What was sequenced was ileal tissue. The CDR3 reads CASRAAPGEKLFF. CDR3 nucleotide sequence: TGTGCCAGCAGGGCGGCCCCTGGGGAAAAACTGTTTTTT. Filled out from reference TRBV2 and TRBJ1-4, the complete variable domain reads EPEVTQTPSHQVTQMGQEVILRCVPISNHLYFYWYRQILGQKVEFLVSFYNNEISEKSEIFDDQFSVERPDGSNFTLKIRSTKLEDSAMYFCASRAAPGEKLFFGSGTQLSVL.